Presented here are 25 T cell receptor beta chains from one specimen sequenced in a study of shared clonotypes between healthy human individuals. The protocol was immunoSEQ multiplex PCR, while the TCRdb copy is restricted to in-frame clones and leaves out a portion. The profile shows some 470,000 clones, around 80% of them singletons. Specimen: PBMCs. These receptors all stem from a middle-aged woman in good health. Some clones in this sample may be carry-over from other donors' samples.

The V and J genes are TRBV27 and TRBJ1-5; maybe TRBD1 (6 bases). Germline-derived CDR1 and CDR2 are MNHEY and SMNVEV (reference sequence). V was trimmed by 5 bases and J by 0 bases, leaving 26 bases between them. The CDR3 is made up of 20 amino acids. The CDR3: CASSPRLGGGEYYSNQPQHF. In nucleotides, the CDR3 is TGTGCCAGCAGTCCGAGACTTGGGGGGGGCGAATATTATAGCAATCAGCCCCAGCATTTT.

The V and J genes are TRBV6-5 and TRBJ1-3, with D possibly matching TRBD1 (5 bases). V lost 3 bases to trimming and J lost 4 bases, with 16 bases between them. The CDR3 extends over 16 amino acids. The germline gives CDR1 MNHEY, CDR2 SVGAGI. CDR3 sequence reads: CASSYAPTEPGNTIYF. The DNA for the CDR3 is TGTGCCAGCAGTTATGCGCCGACAGAACCAGGAAACACCATATATTTT.

The CDR3 bases are TGCGCCAGCAGCCAACCGCAGCGGGAAAACAATGAGCAGTTCTTC. Encoded protein: CASSQPQRENNEQFF. The chain has TRBV4-1 and TRBJ2-1; 7 nucleotides align to TRBD2. Germline trimming cut 2 bases from V and 5 bases from J; bases unmatched to any gene: 6. There are 15 residues in the CDR3. From germline, CDR1 is MGHRA and CDR2 YSYEKL.

This clone occurred a few times. This same CDR3 is encoded by further DNA sequences in the sample. The chain couples TRBV29-1 to TRBJ1-1; possible D gene TRBD1, 5 bases. Trimming took 3 bases from V and 5 from J, leaving 10 bases between them. The length of the CDR3 is 12 residues. The germline V gene has CDR1 SQVTM and CDR2 ANQGSEA. CDR3 sequence reads: CSVDGGGTEAFF. The CDR3 nucleotides are TGCAGCGTTGATGGGGGAGGGACTGAAGCTTTCTTT.

In the case of this clone: Other DNA sequences within the sample encode an identical CDR3. V gene TRBV30 combines with J gene TRBJ2-7; D is unresolved. This CDR3 comprises 13 residues. Trimming removed 0 bases from V and 3 bases from J, with 9 bases in between. The germline gives CDR1 GTSNPN, CDR2 SVGIG (reference sequence). CDR3 DNA: TGTGCCTGGAGTGTAGGTGGCAGCTACGAGCAGTACTTC. Its protein is CAWSVGGSYEQYF.

The chain recombines TRBV5-1 with TRBJ1-1; perhaps TRBD1 as D (5 bases). This CDR3 spans 14 amino acids. Germline V lookup: CDR1 SGHRS, CDR2 YFSETQ. V was cut by 4 bases and J by 0 bases, with 10 bases left in between. CDR3 region: CASSTTGMNTEAFF. CDR3 in DNA: TGCGCCAGCAGCACTACAGGTATGAACACTGAAGCTTTCTTT.

This clone was observed a single time. The CDR3 coding sequence is TGTGCCAGCTCACCACTTTCCGGAAGCAACACCGGGGAGCTGTTTTTT. Its translation is CASSPLSGSNTGELFF. The rearrangement joins TRBV18 to TRBJ2-2, with D uncertain. This CDR3 has 16 residues. Germline loops: CDR1 KGHSH, CDR2 LQKENI. V lost 1 base and J 2 bases, leaving 11 bases between the germline ends. The complete variable domain, with remaining parts taken from reference TRBV18 and TRBJ2-2, reads NAGVMQNPRHLVRRRGQEARLRCSPMKGHSHVYWYRQLPEEGLKFMVYLQKENIIDESGMPKERFSAEFPKEGPSILRIQQVVRGDSAAYFCASSPLSGSNTGELFFGEGSRLTVL.

This chain uses TRBV7-8 with TRBJ1-5; D perhaps matches TRBD1 (6 bases). Germline V gives CDR1 SGHVS, CDR2 FQNEAQ. This CDR3 comprises 17 residues. V was shortened by 3 bases and J by 6 bases, with 21 bases between the two germline ends. CDR3 in DNA: TGTGCCAGCAGCTTTTTTCCCCCAACAGGGAACGCTCAGCCCCAGCATTTT. It translates to CASSFFPPTGNAQPQHF.

This chain uses TRBV6-5 with TRBJ1-1, with TRBD1 matching over 7 bases. Germline V gene sequence: CDR1 MNHEY, CDR2 SVGAGI. J gave up 4 bases and V 10 bases, and 6 bases lay outside the gene matches. The CDR3 has 12 amino acids. CDR3 coding DNA: TGTGCCACAAGGAACAGGGGCACTGAAGCTTTCTTT. Amino acids: CATRNRGTEAFF.

This clone was found once. The CDR3 DNA sequence: TGCGCCAGCAGCTTGGCCAGGGGGCTGGACGAGCAGTACTTC. Protein product: CASSLARGLDEQYF. The chain uses TRBV5-1 and TRBJ2-7, with 8 bases fitting TRBD1. The germline V gene has CDR1 SGHRS and CDR2 YFSETQ. V lost 0 bases and J lost 5; bases outside the gene matches: 4. The CDR3 sequence is 14 residues long.

Only one count was recorded for this clone. The chain recombines TRBV6-5 with TRBJ2-3; tentatively, D is TRBD1 (7 bases). CDR1 and CDR2 from the germline V gene are MNHEY and SVGAGI. Trimming removed 6 bases at V and 6 bases at J, with 13 bases between. There are 13 residues in the CDR3. The CDR3 is CASSRGVPDTQYF. In DNA form, the CDR3 reads TGTGCCAGCAGCAGGGGGGTTCCCGATACGCAGTATTTT.

The rearrangement uses TRBV5-1 and TRBJ2-1; D not certain. With 1 base removed from V and 9 bases from J, the gap between germline ends came to 8 bases. The germline CDR1 and CDR2 sequences are SGHRS and YFSETQ. The CDR3 extends over 12 amino acids. Written as DNA, the CDR3 is TGCGCCAGCAGCTTGTCCCGGTCTGAGCAGTTCTTC. Protein product: CASSLSRSEQFF. The complete variable domain, with remaining parts taken from reference TRBV5-1 and TRBJ2-1, reads KAGVTQTPRYLIKTRGQQVTLSCSPISGHRSVSWYQQTPGQGLQFLFEYFSETQRNKGNFPGRFSGRQFSNSRSEMNVSTLELGDSALYLCASSLSRSEQFFGPGTRLTVL.

Of note for this clone: It may be a read error: a sequence one base away is much more abundant. This chain uses TRBV30 with TRBJ1-1, with 8 bases fitting TRBD1. The CDR3 consists of 14 residues. Germline values: CDR1 GTSNPN, CDR2 SVGIG (reference sequence). The chain's CDR3 is CAWSRDRMNTEASF. The CDR3 DNA is TGTGCCTGGAGCCGGGACAGGATGAACACTGAAGCTTCCTTT.

CDR3 residues: CASSTPGQAYSGANVLTF. Here the CDR3 DNA reads TGTGCCAGTAGTACACCTGGGCAGGCGTACTCTGGGGCCAACGTCCTGACTTTC. This chain uses TRBV19 with TRBJ2-6; D is unresolved. The V end lost 4 bases, the J end lost 0 bases, and 16 bases lay between the germline ends. Germline V gene data show CDR1 as LNHDA and CDR2 as SQIVND (reference sequence). The CDR3 is 18 residues long. Full variable domain (rest looked up from reference TRBV19 and TRBJ2-6): DGGITQSPKYLFRKEGQNVTLSCEQNLNHDAMYWYRQDPGQGLRLIYYSQIVNDFQKGDIAEGYSVSREKKESFPLTVTSAQKNPTAFYLCASSTPGQAYSGANVLTFGAGSRLTVL.

About this clone: A far larger clone differs by one base, so this is likely a read error. This same CDR3 is encoded by further DNA sequences in the sample. The rearrangement joins TRBV6-1 to TRBJ1-2; 9 bases are shared with TRBD1. The CDR3 runs 17 residues. The germline V gene encodes CDR1 MNHNS and CDR2 SASEGT. J was trimmed by 2 bases and V by 4 bases; bases with no gene match: 11. CDR3 residues: CASSADRGRVPNYGYTF. The CDR3 DNA follows: TGTGCCAGCAGTGCGGACAGGGGTCGCGTCCCGAACTATGGCTACACCTTC.

The V gene is TRBV7-9, the J gene TRBJ2-7; D call uncertain. The CDR3 has 13 residues. V shed 2 bases and J shed 4 bases, with 9 bases lying between them. Germline V gives CDR1 SEHNR, CDR2 FQNEAQ (reference sequence). This CDR3 reads CASSLTGPYEQYF. The CDR3 DNA reads TGTGCCAGCAGCTTAACCGGGCCTTACGAGCAGTACTTC.

This clone came up a few times. This rearrangement joins TRBV5-1 to TRBJ2-1; 8 bases agree with TRBD2. Germline loops: CDR1 SGHRS, CDR2 YFSETQ. The CDR3 runs 16 residues. The V segment lost 0 bases and the J segment 1 base; nucleotides outside the gene matches: 3. CDR3: CASSLVGGRSYNEQFF. The CDR3 coding sequence is TGCGCCAGCAGCTTGGTGGGCGGGAGGTCCTACAATGAGCAGTTCTTC.

This clone showed up just a few times. The gene calls are TRBV10-2 and TRBJ2-1; a weak D match, TRBD1 (7 bases). The V gene's germline CDR1 is WSHSY and CDR2 SAAADI. The V gene lost 5 bases and the J gene lost 8 bases, with 13 bases spanning the gap. The CDR3 runs 13 residues. The CDR3 sequence: CASSRSRGDEQFF. CDR3 coding DNA: TGCGCCAGCAGTAGAAGCAGGGGGGATGAGCAGTTCTTC.

This clone has ten or more counts. The J gene is TRBJ2-1, the V gene TRBV5-4, with TRBD2 matching 9 bases. This CDR3 is built from 17 residues. In germline, CDR1 is SGHNT, CDR2 YYREEE (reference sequence). Trimming cost V 4 bases and J 6 bases; bases outside gene matches: 14. The CDR3 protein is CASSTRPPGGRGNEQFF. DNA for the CDR3: TGTGCCAGCAGCACCCGGCCTCCGGGCGGGAGGGGCAATGAGCAGTTCTTC.

As regards this clone: A much larger clone lies one base from this, so it may be a read error. Different DNA sequences within this sample yield the same CDR3. The chain is built from TRBV7-8 and TRBJ2-5; a weak D match, TRBD2 (5 bases). CDR1 SGHVS and CDR2 FQNEAQ come from the germline V gene. Trimming removed 1 base from V and 1 base from J, with 13 bases in between. The length of the CDR3 is 16 residues. Written as DNA, the CDR3 is TGTGCCAGCAGCTTAGGGAGGCTAGCTCTCCAAGAGACCCAGTACTTC. This translates into CASSLGRLALQETQYF.

The V gene is TRBV6-1, the J gene TRBJ2-5; the D call may be TRBD1 or TRBD2 (7 bases each). Germline values: CDR1 MNHNS, CDR2 SASEGT. V shed 10 bases and J shed 5 bases, with 23 bases lying between them. CDR3 length: 15 residues. CDR3 amino acids: CATKTGRGLGETQYF. The CDR3 DNA sequence: TGTGCCACCAAAACGGGGAGGGGGCTCGGGGAGACCCAGTACTTC.

The table lists this clone with many counts. J is TRBJ2-5 and V is TRBV13; D remains unclear. Germline V CDR1 and CDR2: PRHDT, FYEKMQ (reference sequence). This CDR3 region has 13 residues. Trimming shortened V by 0 bases and J by 9 bases, and 11 bases separated the two germline ends. CDR3 protein: CASSLGLWPSQYF. The CDR3 DNA is TGTGCCAGCAGCTTAGGCCTTTGGCCGTCCCAGTACTTC.

CDR3 nucleotide sequence: TGTGCCAGCAGTTACTCGTACGGTTTAGGAGCTTTCTTT. Translating gives CASSYSYGLGAFF. This chain uses TRBV6-5 with TRBJ1-1, with D unresolved. CDR3 length: 13 amino acids. Per germline, CDR1 MNHEY and CDR2 SVGAGI. With 0 bases removed from V and 10 bases from J, the gap between germline ends came to 12 bases.

This rearrangement joins TRBV4-1 to TRBJ1-2; D uncertain. The CDR3 extends over 14 amino acids. The V and J ends lost 4 bases and 1 base respectively, with 10 bases between them. Germline values: CDR1 MGHRA, CDR2 YSYEKL. CDR3 DNA: TGCGCCAGCAGCCGCGGAGACTTTAACTATGGCTACACCTTC. It codes for CASSRGDFNYGYTF.

This clone was recorded only once. Additional DNA sequences in this sample encode the identical CDR3. V gene TRBV7-9 combines with J gene TRBJ2-7; possible D gene TRBD2, 6 bases. Trimming stripped 1 base from V and 5 bases from J, with 9 bases between. From germline, CDR1 is SEHNR and CDR2 FQNEAQ (reference sequence). There are 13 residues in the CDR3. Here the CDR3 reads CASSLGGVDEQYF. CDR3 nucleotides: TGTGCCAGCAGCTTAGGCGGGGTCGACGAGCAGTACTTC.